What follows are 8 T cell receptor beta chains derived from one specimen sequenced in a study of T cells after yellow fever vaccination. TCRdb reprocessed the 5' RACE reads with MiXCR, giving one entry per CDR3 protein. The sample holds hundreds of thousands of distinct CDR3 sequences, 9.5% to 15% seen once. The sample here was CD4+ T cells sorted from PBMCs, taken 15 days after the yellow fever booster vaccination. These receptors were obtained from a man aged 18 to 30 who received the YFV17D yellow fever vaccine.

This clonotype was found a few times. J is TRBJ2-3 and V is TRBV3-1; D not certain. CDR3 length: 16 residues. The V end was cut by 2 bases, the J end by 3 bases, with 15 bases between. Germline lookup yields CDR1 LGHDT and CDR2 YNNKEL (reference sequence). CDR3 protein: CASSQLSHASTDTQYF. The CDR3 nucleotides are TGTGCCAGCAGCCAACTTAGCCACGCGTCTACAGATACGCAGTATTTT.

This clonotype was observed many times. The V gene is TRBV4-3, the J gene TRBJ2-5; D is unclear. The CDR3 spans 14 residues. V shed 0 bases and J shed 4 bases, with 9 bases lying between them. CDR1 LGHNA and CDR2 YSLEER come from the germline V gene. As DNA, the CDR3 is TGCGCCAGCAGCCAAGATAACTCGGGAGAGACCCAGTACTTC. This gives the protein CASSQDNSGETQYF.

This clonotype appeared a few times. The gene calls are TRBV7-2 and TRBJ2-5; the D gene could be TRBD1 or TRBD2 (6 bases each). This CDR3 comprises 13 residues. The germline gives CDR1 SGHTA, CDR2 FQGNSA. Trimming cost V 5 bases and J 4 bases, with 11 bases left between them. The CDR3, as DNA: TGTGCCAGCAGCCCGGGGGCGCGAGAGACCCAGTACTTC. Protein sequence: CASSPGARETQYF. The full variable domain, its missing parts supplied by reference TRBV7-2 and TRBJ2-5, is GAGVSQSPSNKVTEKGKDVELRCDPISGHTALYWYRQSLGQGLEFLIYFQGNSAPDKSGLPSDRFSAERTGGSVSTLTIQRTQQEDSAVYLCASSPGARETQYFGPGTRLLVL.

CDR3 DNA: TGTGCCATCAGTGAGGGGCGCGAGTCCTACAATGAGCAGTTCTTC. The encoded protein is CAISEGRESYNEQFF. The V call is TRBV10-3, the J call TRBJ2-1; no firm D call. This CDR3 has 15 residues. Germline CDR1 and CDR2: ENHRY and SYGVKD. The V end was cut by 2 bases, the J end by 1 base, with 9 bases between.

This rearrangement joins TRBV7-8 to TRBJ1-5, with D uncertain. CDR1 and CDR2 (germline): SGHVS, FQNEAQ. The CDR3 sequence is 13 residues long. V was pared by 7 bases and J by 7 bases, with 14 bases between. The CDR3 region is CASTPIPGQPQHF. As DNA, the CDR3 is TGTGCCAGCACCCCCATCCCGGGGCAGCCCCAGCATTTT.

This clonotype was counted a few times. The V call is TRBV20-1, the J call TRBJ2-5, with unresolved D. The CDR3 is 16 residues long. V lost 2 bases, J lost 3 bases, and 19 bases lay in between. The germline V gene has CDR1 DFQATT and CDR2 SNEGSKA (reference sequence). The CDR3 reads CSARLPQAGIEETQYF. The DNA of the CDR3 is TGCAGTGCTAGACTCCCCCAGGCAGGAATCGAAGAGACCCAGTACTTC.

This clonotype appeared many times. The chain links TRBV7-9 to TRBJ1-2, with 7 nucleotides matching TRBD1. V shed 4 bases and J 3 bases; nucleotides not matched to a gene: 11. CDR3 length: 16 amino acids. Germline CDR1 reads SEHNR; CDR2 reads FQNEAQ (reference sequence). CDR3: CASSSWTGAIHYGYTF. CDR3 nucleotide sequence: TGTGCCAGCAGCTCATGGACAGGCGCGATTCACTATGGCTACACCTTC.

The gene calls are TRBV28 and TRBJ1-5; 9 positions agree with TRBD1. V shed 8 bases, J shed 4 bases, and the junction held 9 bases outside the gene matches. Germline V CDR1 and CDR2: MDHEN, SYDVKM. The CDR3 spans 15 residues. The DNA for the CDR3 is TGTGCCAGCTGGAGACCGGGACAGGGTAATCAGCCCCAGCATTTT. This gives the protein CASWRPGQGNQPQHF.